A selection of T cell receptor beta chains follows, all from one sample in a study of T cell repertoires in cytomegalovirus infection. TCRdb reprocessed the reads via MiXCR and lists one record per CDR3 protein. The sample carries a few hundred thousand distinct CDR3 sequences, 26% recorded once. Sequencing was performed on PBMCs. The source is a human donor in good health (CMV status not recorded). Some clones in this sample may be carry-over from other donors' samples. The CDR3 runs from the conserved cysteine through the conserved F or W. D genes are given only for firm matches. Rows give clone size only sometimes, using once, few, many, or a class for an expanded clone.

j_call v_call d_call clone_size cdr3_nt cdr3_aa
TRBJ1-1 TRBV18 . . TGTGCCAGCGCCGACTCCACCGAGCTGACTGAAGCTTTCTTT CASADSTELTEAFF
TRBJ2-1 TRBV7-8 . many TGTGCCAGCAGCTTAGAGTCGGGACTCCGCAATGAGCAGTTCTTC CASSLESGLRNEQFF
TRBJ1-1 TRBV29-1 . . TGCAGCGTGGATACAGGGCGGGTAGAAGCTTTCTTT CSVDTGRVEAFF
TRBJ2-3 TRBV18 . once TGTGCCGGCTCGACGGGGTCCTTCACAGATACGCAGTATTTT CAGSTGSFTDTQYF
TRBJ2-4 TRBV28 . . TGTGCCAGCAGTAAGCGGGCTCCTGCTTTAGCCAAAAACATTCAGTACTTC CASSKRAPALAKNIQYF
TRBJ2-5 TRBV4-1 . . TGCGCCAGCAGCCAAGATTTTCGGGACGGTGGAGAGACCCAGTACTTC CASSQDFRDGGETQYF
TRBJ1-6 TRBV6-6 . many TGTGCCAGCAGTTTATTAACAGGGACCGAGGGACCTCTCCACTTT CASSLLTGTEGPLHF
TRBJ2-1 TRBV7-2 TRBD2 . TGTGCCAGCAGCTTAGCGGGGACTAGCGGGAGGGCCCTCCGCAATGAGCAGTTCTTC CASSLAGTSGRALRNEQFF
TRBJ1-1 TRBV19 . . TGTGCCAGTACCACCCTCCGGGGGACGGCGAACACTGAAGCTTTCTTT CASTTLRGTANTEAFF
TRBJ2-1 TRBV11-3 TRBD2 few TGTGCCAGCAGCCGAAGGGGGGGACTAGACAATGAGCAGTTCTTC CASSRRGGLDNEQFF
TRBJ1-3 TRBV4-2 TRBD1 . TGTGCCAGCAGCCAACTGACAGGGAACGGAAACACCATATATTTT CASSQLTGNGNTIYF
TRBJ2-1 TRBV7-2 . . TGTGCCAGCAGCTTCCGACAGCCCAATGAGCAGTTCTTC CASSFRQPNEQFF
TRBJ1-2 TRBV7-9 TRBD1 few TGTGCCAGCAGCAATCCGGGACAGAGATATGGCTACACCTTC CASSNPGQRYGYTF
TRBJ2-5 TRBV5-4 . . TGTGCCAGCAGCCCTGACCCCGACCTGACTTTGGAGACCCAGTACTTC CASSPDPDLTLETQYF
TRBJ2-5 TRBV19 . . TGTGCCAGTAGTCAAGGGGATAAAGAGACCCAGTACTTC CASSQGDKETQYF
TRBJ1-5 TRBV19 . . TGTGCCAGTAGACTCTCAGGACAGAATCAGCCCCAGCATTTT CASRLSGQNQPQHF
TRBJ2-1 TRBV20-1 TRBD2 . TGCAGTGCTCCTAGGACTAGCGGGAAAACTGAGCAGTTCTTC CSAPRTSGKTEQFF
TRBJ1-1 TRBV7-2 . many TGTGCCAGCAGCGTCCGGCAGGAGAACACTGAAGCTTTCTTT CASSVRQENTEAFF
TRBJ2-2 TRBV5-1 . many TGCGCCAGCAGCTTGGCCGCGCGGGCGGAACCCGGGGAGCTGTTTTTT CASSLAARAEPGELFF
TRBJ1-5 TRBV5-5 TRBD1 . TGTGCCAGCAGCCCGGAGGGGGCCACAGTAAGTCAGCCCCAGCATTTT CASSPEGATVSQPQHF
TRBJ1-1 TRBV19 . many TGTGCCAGTAGTAGCCGGGGTGTTTCAGGGAACACTGAAGCTTTCTTT CASSSRGVSGNTEAFF
TRBJ2-3 TRBV27 TRBD2 . TGTGCCAGCAGAGAAAGACTAGCGGCTACAGATACGCAGTATTTT CASRERLAATDTQYF
TRBJ1-5 TRBV19 . many TGTGCCAGTAGTATAGCCCAGATGCCCAATAGCAATCAGCCCCAGCATTTT CASSIAQMPNSNQPQHF
TRBJ2-5 TRBV12-3/TRBV12-4 . few TGTGCCAGCAGTAGCAGAATAGAGACCCAGTACTTC CASSSRIETQYF
TRBJ1-3 TRBV12-3/TRBV12-4 TRBD1 many TGTGCCAGCAGTTTCGACAGGGCTGGAAACACCATATATTTT CASSFDRAGNTIYF
TRBJ1-5 TRBV11-3 . few TGTGCCAGCAGCTTGGACGTTCAGGTGTTCGGAGATCAGCCCCAGCATTTT CASSLDVQVFGDQPQHF
TRBJ2-5 TRBV15 TRBD2 few TGTGCCACCAGCAGAGATCTGGCGGGAGTAGGAGAGACCCAGTACTTC CATSRDLAGVGETQYF
TRBJ1-2 TRBV20-1 TRBD1 . TGCAGTGCTAGAGACCCAGACAGGGGCGATGGCTACACCTTC CSARDPDRGDGYTF
TRBJ1-5 TRBV4-1 . few TGCGCCAGCAGCCCCCCTCCGGGACCGCAGCATTTT CASSPPPGPQHF
TRBJ2-3 TRBV3-1 . . TGTGCCAGCACCCTGGCGGGTACGCAGTATTTT CASTLAGTQYF
TRBJ2-1 TRBV7-2 TRBD2 few TGTGCCAGCAGCGAAACAAGTCAGGGAGGGCCAAAATTCAATGAGCAGTTCTTC CASSETSQGGPKFNEQFF
TRBJ2-3 TRBV20-1 . . TGCAGTGCTACCGATACGCAGTATTTT CSATDTQYF
TRBJ1-1 TRBV10-3 TRBD1 . TGTGCCATCAGCGCCGGGACAGTGAACACTGAAGCTTTCTTT CAISAGTVNTEAFF
TRBJ1-1 TRBV20-1 TRBD1 . TGCAGTGCTAGAGGGGAGGGGGCGGGCACTGAAGCTTTCTTT CSARGEGAGTEAFF
TRBJ1-5 TRBV6-2/TRBV6-3 . . TGTGCCAGCACCACCGGGTGGGCCCCCCAGCATTTT CASTTGWAPQHF
TRBJ1-6 TRBV14 . . TGTGCCAGCAGCCAAGGGGGCCCTAATTCACCCCTCCACTTT CASSQGGPNSPLHF
TRBJ1-1 TRBV6-6 . . TGTGCCAGCAGTTACCGACAGGCTGAAGCTTTCTTT CASSYRQAEAFF
TRBJ2-1 TRBV5-8 TRBD1 . TGTGCCAGCAGCTTGAGACAGGGCTTCAATGAGCAGTTCTTC CASSLRQGFNEQFF
TRBJ1-2 TRBV25-1 . few TGTGCCAGCAGTGAAAGAAGGGGCCAAGACTATGGCTACACCTTC CASSERRGQDYGYTF
TRBJ1-1 TRBV28 . few TGTGCCAGCAGTCTCCCTTTACCCCAGGGCCCCCGGGGAGCTTTCTTT CASSLPLPQGPRGAFF
TRBJ1-4 TRBV20-1 . . TGCAGCTCAGTTGCAACTAATGAAAAACTGTTTTTT CSSVATNEKLFF
TRBJ2-7 TRBV30 TRBD2 few TGTGCCTGGAGTGCTCAGCGGGAGGGTTTCTACGAGCAGTACTTC CAWSAQREGFYEQYF
TRBJ1-4 TRBV7-2 . many TGTGCCAGCAGACAGACAGGTGAAAAACTGTTTTTT CASRQTGEKLFF
TRBJ2-4 TRBV19 . few TGTGCCAGTAGTATTGGACCGAAAATAGCCAAAAACATTCAGTACTTC CASSIGPKIAKNIQYF
TRBJ1-2 TRBV20-1 . . TGCAGTGCTAGAGATCTTCGGCCCGGGGGAGACTATGGCTACACCTTC CSARDLRPGGDYGYTF
TRBJ2-5 TRBV7-2 . many TGTGCCAGCAGCTTATATCCGGGGCAAGAGACCCAGTACTTC CASSLYPGQETQYF
TRBJ2-1 TRBV6-5 . . TGTGCCAGCAGCAAGGGGGTAGGCTTTGAGCAGTTCTTC CASSKGVGFEQFF
TRBJ2-1 TRBV6-6 . . TGTGCCAGCAGGGGGGAGGGGGAGGGCCTAAATGAGCAGTTCTTC CASRGEGEGLNEQFF
TRBJ1-2 TRBV7-9 . . TGTGCCAGTACCGACAATCTGGTATCGAGGGGCTACACCTTC CASTDNLVSRGYTF
TRBJ2-5 TRBV7-2 TRBD2 many TGTGCCAGCAGCTTAGCTGCCAGCGGGAGTACGAAGACCCAGTACTTC CASSLAASGSTKTQYF
TRBJ1-1 TRBV20-1 . . TGCAGTGTTAGGTTCACGAGGCAGGACACTGAAGCTTTCTTT CSVRFTRQDTEAFF
TRBJ2-1 TRBV7-9 . . TGTGCCAGCAGCTACCCCCTGTCTAGTTACAATGAGCAGTTCTTC CASSYPLSSYNEQFF
TRBJ2-7 TRBV7-2 . many TGTGCCAGCAGCTCACCACCTACTAATTCGGACGAGCAGTACTTC CASSSPPTNSDEQYF
TRBJ1-2 TRBV14 . few TGTGCCAGCAGCCGGGACGCAGGCCCCGACTATGGCTACACCTTC CASSRDAGPDYGYTF
TRBJ2-1 TRBV5-6 TRBD2 few TGTGCCAGCAGTCGAGGACTAGATTTGGTATGGTTCTTC CASSRGLDLVWFF
TRBJ1-2 TRBV7-2 . many TGTGCCAGCAGCTTAGCAGGGTCCCAAGTCTATGGCTACACCTTC CASSLAGSQVYGYTF